In this sample, the clone carrying this T cell receptor (beta chain) turned up a few times. Its specificity is not known. The sample belongs to a study of cytomegalovirus exposure and HLA in healthy donors. General study findings and limits: A later analysis linked a missense variant in DCLRE1C to the trimming of TCR beta V and J genes.

PCR used 60 Vbeta primers and 13 Jbeta primers. Method: immunoSEQ multiplex PCR; TCRdb's copy keeps in-frame clones and lacks some. The sample has roughly 150,000 clones; approximately 80% are singletons. The V end lost 3 bases, the J end lost 1 base, and 4 bases lay between the germline ends. The CDR3 length is 13 residues. The germline CDR1 and CDR2 sequences are SGHRS and YFSETQ. Sequencing was done on a sample of PBMCs. The TCR sequence derives from a man aged 25-40 years in good health and CMV-seropositive. This chain joins TRBV5-1 and TRBJ2-2; D is ambiguous. Written as DNA, the CDR3 is TGCGCCAGCAGCTCAGGGAACACCGGGGAGCTGTTTTTT. Protein: CASSSGNTGELFF.